This TCR beta chain was obtained from a study of shared clonotypes between healthy human individuals. About the study: Donor composition was a couple of women and a few men, aged 18 to 49. For every donor, three CD4 naive, three CD4 memory, two CD8 naive and one CD8 memory plates were used. General study results and limits: Naive subsets tended to show greater estimated richness than memory subsets.

Profiled with immunoSEQ multiplex PCR; TCRdb holds only in-frame clones, not every one. The sample consists of millions of clones, roughly 95% of them appearing once. The investigators split CD4+ cells into a CD45RA+ naive subset and a CD45RA-negative memory subset. The CDR3 sequence is 15 residues long. Trimming removed 4 bases at V and 7 bases at J, with 14 bases between. From germline, CDR1 is MNHEY and CDR2 SMNVEV (reference sequence). Notes on this clone: Its antigen is undetermined.

The chain couples TRBV27 to TRBJ1-6; tentatively, D is TRBD1 (5 bases). Specimen: naive CD4+ T cells sorted from blood. The subset here: CD45RA+ positively selected. The sequence was collected from a man between 18 and 29 years old in good health. CDR3 coding DNA: TGTGCCAGCAGTTCGCCGGGACGGGGGAATTCACCCCTCCACTTT. Translated: CASSSPGRGNSPLHF.